This TCR beta chain is from a study of T cells in Graves' hyperthyroidism and ophthalmopathy. This clonotype was observed a few times. No antigen is known for it. The study's findings and limits: Peripheral blood also featured most of the thyroid clonotypes expanded above 0.001.

There were TCR beta CDR3 regions amplified from RNA transcripts. The TCR CDR3 was amplified in a first-round RT-PCR using the HTBI primer set. Each CDR3 protein gets one entry after TCRdb re-called the multiplex PCR reads with MiXCR. This table has 250,000 to 300,000 distinct CDR3 sequences, more than 10% appearing once. Germline V gene data show CDR1 as KGHDR and CDR2 as SFDVKD. The ends were cut back, 4 bases at V and 5 bases at J, with 11 bases in the middle. The CDR3 length is 13 residues. The source material was blood. The genes are TRBV24-1 and TRBJ2-7; TRBD1 is a possible D gene (5 bases). The sequence came from a woman between 25 and 40 years old with Graves' hyperthyroidism that later progressed to Graves' ophthalmopathy. CDR3 bases: TGTGCCACCAGTGACTCAGGGTTCCACGAGCAGTACTTC. It yields the protein CATSDSGFHEQYF.